This T cell receptor (beta chain) was sequenced for a study of CD8 T cells in Susac syndrome. The multiple sclerosis control cohort comprised treatment-naive individuals presenting with stable or active relapsing-remitting disease. When the RNA was reverse transcribed, random hexamers were used with an input of roughly 0.45 to 1 ug. The amplification used immunoSEQ multiplex PCR on TCR beta CDR3; it spanned 54 Vbeta and 13 Jbeta. TCRdb processed the immunoSEQ multiplex PCR reads anew with MiXCR; each CDR3 protein has one entry. The sample comprises about 180,000 distinct CDR3 sequences, roughly 95% of which are singletons, and around 0.15% rests with the top ten. A remark on this clonotype: Its antigen is unknown.

Findings of the study overall: It was acknowledged by the study that relatively few individuals were included in its TCR sequencing and HLA analysis.

CDR3 length equals 15 residues. After removal of 2 bases from V and 2 bases from J, the junction contained 4 bases not matched to a gene. The germline CDR1 and CDR2 sequences are DFQATT and SNEGSKA (reference sequence). The clonotype originates from a human donor with multiple sclerosis. The sample was CD8+ T cells from PBMCs. The chain is built from TRBV20-1 and TRBJ2-3, with TRBD2 matching 10 bases. CDR3 region: CSARPSGGYTDTQYF. In DNA, the CDR3 is TGCAGTGCTAGACCTAGCGGGGGCTACACAGATACGCAGTATTTT.